The source of this T cell receptor beta chain is a study of CDR3 diversity in severe acne. Trimming cost V 2 bases and J 4 bases, with 11 bases left between them. This CDR3 is built from 14 residues. Germline assignment: CDR1 DFQATT and CDR2 SNEGSKA (reference sequence). This clonotype was found a few times. MiXCR was run by TCRdb on the PCR reads, yielding one entry per CDR3 protein. The data contain around 85,000 distinct CDR3 sequences, around 47% of them seen just once; the ten biggest clones take up roughly 10%. The chain employs TRBV20-1 and TRBJ2-2; perhaps D is TRBD1 or TRBD2 (5 bases each). This sequence originates from a male donor with severe acne vulgaris. The specimen sequenced was blood. The chain's CDR3 is CSARYGAGTGELFF. As DNA, the CDR3 is TGCAGTGCTAGATACGGGGCTGGCACCGGGGAGCTGTTTTTT.